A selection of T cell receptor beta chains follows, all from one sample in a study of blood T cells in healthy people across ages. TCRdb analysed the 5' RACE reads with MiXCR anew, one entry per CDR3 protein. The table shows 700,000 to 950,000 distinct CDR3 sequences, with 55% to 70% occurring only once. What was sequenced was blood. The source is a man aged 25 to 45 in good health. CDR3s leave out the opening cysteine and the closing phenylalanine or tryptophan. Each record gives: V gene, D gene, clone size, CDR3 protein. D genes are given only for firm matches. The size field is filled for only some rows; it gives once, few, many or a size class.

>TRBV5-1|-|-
ASSLDGTRGGETQY
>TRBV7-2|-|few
ASSYGTYAPNEQF
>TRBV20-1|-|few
SAREGPYNEQF
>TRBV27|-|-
ASSPLTYWDTQY
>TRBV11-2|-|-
ASSSRSSGNTIY
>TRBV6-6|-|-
ASSYPSGDEQY
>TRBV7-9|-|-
ASQAEQTYEQY
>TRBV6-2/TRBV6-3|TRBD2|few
ASLTAGLAGAEQY
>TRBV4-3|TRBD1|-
ASSQEQGWNEQF
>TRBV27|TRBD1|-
ASSLTGTNEKLF
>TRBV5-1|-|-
ASSATGGGNIQY
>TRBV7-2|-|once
ASSLDYGQWETQY
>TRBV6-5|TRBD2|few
ASSYLRLAGKGGDEQF
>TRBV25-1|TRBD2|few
ASKEAGGYNEQF
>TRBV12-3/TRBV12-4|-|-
ASSFEPERGVFT
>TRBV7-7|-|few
ASSSRGGLDEQF
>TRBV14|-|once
ASRTGLTEAF
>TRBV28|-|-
ASSLQAARGTQY
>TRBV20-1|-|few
SASLSTVLLEQY
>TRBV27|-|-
ASGARVNEKLF
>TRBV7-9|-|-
ASSLGGRNQETQY
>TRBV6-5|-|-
ASRGDTPSSDNEQF
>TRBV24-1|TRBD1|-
ATQGSRYEQY
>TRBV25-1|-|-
ASSEAGRPGYGYT
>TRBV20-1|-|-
SARGHSSYEQY
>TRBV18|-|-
ASSLTTSHNEQF
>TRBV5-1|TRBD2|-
ASSLGGLEF
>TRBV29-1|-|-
SVLRGSNEQF
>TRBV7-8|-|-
ASSKDRSDEQY
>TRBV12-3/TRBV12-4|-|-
ASTDAYEQY
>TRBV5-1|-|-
ASSQTRVGTDTQY
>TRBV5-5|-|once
ASSLRRDLSDEQY
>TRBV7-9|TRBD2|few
ASSLGLAGGSSYNEQF
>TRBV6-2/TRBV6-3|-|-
ASSNTQKNTQY
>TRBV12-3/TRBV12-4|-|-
ASSFADGTTDTQY
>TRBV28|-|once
ASSSPGGSGYGYT
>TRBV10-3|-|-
AIRPGTPHLNEQF
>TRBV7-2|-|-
ASSSPPLYYGYT
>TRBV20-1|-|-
SARDQVKGGAGELF
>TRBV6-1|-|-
ASSEPGLSISGYGYT
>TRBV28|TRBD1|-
ASSFPGQGRPNGEQY
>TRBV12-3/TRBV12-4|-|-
ASNPGHGADTQY